What follows describes a single T cell receptor beta chain. Its antigen remains unidentified. Within one base of it there is no much larger clone, and no base qualities were kept. Trimming removed 1 base from V and 5 bases from J, leaving 11 bases between the germline ends. Measured from the cysteine to the phenylalanine, the CDR3 is 14 residues long. CDR3 DNA only is kept here, 42 bases in frame from base 1. The germline V gene (reference sequence) provides CDR1 LNHNV and CDR2 YYDKDF. These data originate in a study of CD8+ T cells in alopecia areata (dated by TCRdb to the late 2010s). Regarding the complete study: The treated patients, all with moderate-to-severe alopecia areata, were enrolled in an open-label pilot trial of oral tofacitinib given at 5 to 10 mg twice daily. Patients received tofacitinib for 6 to 18 months and were then followed off drug for 6 months to check for delayed response and recurrence. Scalp clonality was compared across normal scalp (n=4), patchy alopecia areata scalp (n=8), and alopecia totalis/universalis scalp (n=8). TCRbeta CDR3 regions were amplified by immunoSEQ multiplex PCR with 35 Vbeta forward and 13 Jbeta reverse primers. The SALT score, which quantifies the percentage of affected scalp surface area, was used to measure disease severity in treated patients. In both human patients and the C3H/HeJ mouse model, the study applied high-throughput TCRbeta sequencing to look at T cell clonal expansion in alopecia areata. Tofacitinib-treated patients had biopsies at baseline and at 4 and 24 weeks of treatment, with a later scalp biopsy in several patients. Scalp tissue and sorted CD4+ and CD8+ peripheral blood T cells from patchy and totalis/universalis alopecia areata patients and from healthy controls were covered by human TCRbeta sequencing. The RNA source kit depended on sample type: the PAXgene miRNA kit for fixed scalp, the miRNeasy kit for PBMCs, and the RNeasy kit for mouse skin.

The library was produced with the immunoSEQ multiplex PCR assay. For TCR sequencing, RNA was extracted from every sample and reverse transcribed into cDNA to serve as template. SuperScript III was used for first-strand cDNA synthesis, primed with a 2:1 mix of oligo-dT and random hexamers. A synthetic immune receptor repertoire was used to measure amplification bias, and any remaining bias was corrected computationally. The paper's data handling went like this. Raw reads were preprocessed to remove errors, and CDR3 was defined according to IMGT conventions as the region from the conserved cysteine to phenylalanine. Clonality was computed by normalizing Shannon entropy by log2 of the number of productive unique TCRs and subtracting the result from 1. Whether each scalp clone was CD4 or CD8 was inferred by checking scalp TCRbeta sequences against the CD4 and CD8 repertoires from sorted blood. TCRdb retrieved this table from immuneACCESS and kept in-frame rearrangements only. Not all clones are present; in checked studies, unresolved V genes account for under half, and no reason is known for the remainder. V and J calls and clone size are given by that table; D and trimming were obtained from the DNA. The sample contains 110,000 or so clones, less than 60% of them found a single time. The ten top clones hold under 3.5% of the sample.

Results the study describes overall, beyond this receptor: Many expanded lesional clones persisted in scalp and blood during tofacitinib treatment, which may partly explain relapse after stopping treatment. Unlike mouse skin, where gammadelta T cells dominate, normal human skin contains resident alphabeta T cells that get sequenced too, which complicates analysis of the scalp TCR repertoire. Higher clonality and more expanded CD8+ clones were observed in lesional scalp than in normal scalp, particularly in alopecia totalis/universalis, a finding suggestive of antigenic drive. Because the treated cohort was small and had only one nonresponder, larger studies are needed to examine links between baseline CD8+ expansion and response. Tofacitinib significantly decreased scalp clonality and the number of expanded CD8+ clones among the top 100 scalp clones. Shared TCR sequences between patients were less evident than in mice, which may be partly attributable to HLA diversity in the patient population.

What this sample's time point label stands for: less than 25 weeks on oral tofacitinib. The label giving this sample's treatment or condition can be read as: oral pan-JAK inhibitor, 5-10 mg twice daily. Lesional scalp punch biopsies and peripheral blood were obtained from alopecia areata patients. After PBMCs were isolated by density centrifugation and stained for CD3, CD4 and CD8, a FACSAria was used to sort CD4+ and CD8+ T cells. This specimen consisted of CD4+ T cells sorted from blood, obtained at week 24, from a patient treated with tofacitinib. This sequence was found in a human donor with alopecia areata. Recombination linked TRBV15 to TRBJ2-5, with the D gene not clear enough to name. The CDR3 in this case is CATSRGASMETQYF. The nucleotides read TGTGCCACCAGCAGAGGGGCCAGTATGGAGACCCAGTACTTC.